Listed below are T cell receptor beta chains from one sample, sequenced in a study of regulatory T cells in long-lasting Graves disease. TCRdb independently ran MiXCR on the multiplex PCR reads; one entry per CDR3 protein. This sample has roughly 700,000 distinct CDR3 sequences; about 32% occur once, and the top ten carry around 42%. The material was peripheral blood mononuclear cells (PBMCs), obtained when the disease was refractory, from a patient treated with antithyroid drugs. The receptors were gathered from a female donor with Graves disease. Both conserved end residues are part of each CDR3. The D gene is left open where the match is weak. A clone size is listed for some rows: how often the clone was seen (once, few, many), or a class if it is expanded.

J: TRBJ2-7; D: NA; V: TRBV10-3; size: NA; DNA: TGTGCCGCGCGGGACTCCCTCTACGAGCAGTACTTC; CDR3: CAARDSLYEQYF
J: TRBJ1-2; D: TRBD1; V: TRBV29-1; size: few; DNA: TGCAGCGTTGAGGTTTTGGGGACAGGGAACGTCGGCTATGGCTACACCTTC; CDR3: CSVEVLGTGNVGYGYTF
J: TRBJ1-1; D: NA; V: TRBV20-1; size: few; DNA: TGCAGTGCTAGTGGGCAGGTGAACACTGAAGCTTTCTTT; CDR3: CSASGQVNTEAFF
J: TRBJ1-2; D: NA; V: TRBV6-1; size: many; DNA: TGTGCCAGCAGCAGGGATCCCACCCATGGCTACACCTTC; CDR3: CASSRDPTHGYTF
J: TRBJ2-7; D: TRBD2; V: TRBV9; size: few; DNA: TGTGCCAGCAGCGTAGGATTGCTAGCGGGAGGGCCTGGGAACGAGCAGTACTTC; CDR3: CASSVGLLAGGPGNEQYF
J: TRBJ1-1; D: NA; V: TRBV29-1; size: few; DNA: TGCAGCGTGACACGGAGGGGGGCTCTGAACACTGAAGCTTTCTTT; CDR3: CSVTRRGALNTEAFF
J: TRBJ2-5; D: NA; V: TRBV20-1; size: few; DNA: TGCAGTGCTTTGTCCTTAGTCAGGTATCAAGAGACCCAGTACTTC; CDR3: CSALSLVRYQETQYF
J: TRBJ1-6; D: NA; V: TRBV7-6; size: NA; DNA: TGTGCCAGCCGGGCGGCGGTTCTCGGCCCCCTCCACTTT; CDR3: CASRAAVLGPLHF
J: TRBJ2-7; D: NA; V: TRBV20-1; size: NA; DNA: TGCAGTGCTCATCCGCGGGCCGGGATCTCCTACGAGCAGTACTTC; CDR3: CSAHPRAGISYEQYF
J: TRBJ2-5; D: TRBD2; V: TRBV2; size: NA; DNA: TGTGCCAGCAGCCGGACTAGCGGCGGGAAGGAGACCCAGTACTTC; CDR3: CASSRTSGGKETQYF
J: TRBJ2-6; D: NA; V: TRBV7-3; size: few; DNA: TGTGCCAGCAGCTTTAGGGGGACGGCTGGGGCCAACGTCCTGACTTTC; CDR3: CASSFRGTAGANVLTF
J: TRBJ2-7; D: NA; V: TRBV11-2; size: many; DNA: TGTGCCAGCAGCTTCGGCAACTACGAGCAGTACTTC; CDR3: CASSFGNYEQYF
J: TRBJ1-2; D: TRBD1; V: TRBV12-3/TRBV12-4; size: many; DNA: TGTGCCAGCAGTGTGGACAGGAGCAGCTACACCTTC; CDR3: CASSVDRSSYTF
J: TRBJ1-1; D: NA; V: TRBV5-1; size: few; DNA: TGCGCCAGCAGCCCTTACCCCGGGGGGACCCTAACTGAAGCTTTCTTT; CDR3: CASSPYPGGTLTEAFF
J: TRBJ1-2; D: NA; V: TRBV29-1; size: few; DNA: TGCAGCGTTTACGGGGCCTATGGCTACACCTTC; CDR3: CSVYGAYGYTF
J: TRBJ1-1; D: NA; V: TRBV18; size: NA; DNA: TGTGCCAGCTCACCTGCCGCAGGGCGAACTGAAGCTTTCTTT; CDR3: CASSPAAGRTEAFF
J: TRBJ2-7; D: TRBD1; V: TRBV20-1; size: NA; DNA: TGCAGTGCTACTTATCAGGGGGTAACCTACGAGCAGTACTTC; CDR3: CSATYQGVTYEQYF
J: TRBJ2-7; D: NA; V: TRBV7-3; size: few; DNA: TGTGCCAGCAGCTTAACAGGGCGGGAGCAGTACTTC; CDR3: CASSLTGREQYF
J: TRBJ2-2; D: NA; V: TRBV7-4; size: NA; DNA: TGTGCCAGCAGCTTAGAAGGATCCACCGGGGAGCTGTTTTTT; CDR3: CASSLEGSTGELFF
J: TRBJ2-5; D: NA; V: TRBV27; size: many; DNA: TGTGCCAGCAGTGAAAGGACTCTCCATGGGGGAGAGACCCAGTACTTC; CDR3: CASSERTLHGGETQYF
J: TRBJ1-2; D: NA; V: TRBV12-3/TRBV12-4; size: many; DNA: TGTGCCAGCAGCCCTAGGGGCGGATCGAACTATGGCTACACCTTC; CDR3: CASSPRGGSNYGYTF
J: TRBJ1-1; D: NA; V: TRBV6-1; size: few; DNA: TGTGCCAGCAGTGAGGTGGGGGGGACTGAAGCTTTCTTT; CDR3: CASSEVGGTEAFF
J: TRBJ1-1; D: NA; V: TRBV28; size: many; DNA: TGTGCCAGCAGTTTTGGAGGGGGTCTGAACACTGAAGCTTTCTTT; CDR3: CASSFGGGLNTEAFF
J: TRBJ2-6; D: NA; V: TRBV5-5; size: few; DNA: TGTGCCAGCAGACTCCCCCACTCTGGGGCCAACGTCCTGACTTTC; CDR3: CASRLPHSGANVLTF